The TCR beta chain under discussion was sequenced for a study of glioma-infiltrating T cells after dendritic cell vaccination. Study-wide findings and caveats: TCR clonality showed no direct relationship with survival. Longer survival after dendritic cell vaccination followed higher pretreatment TIL content.

Germline CDR1 reads MNHEY; CDR2 reads SVGAGI. The ends lost 6 bases at V and 5 bases at J; junction bases unmatched: 3. The CDR3 is 14 amino acids. This clone was detected only once. Its target is not known. This CDR3 is also generated by other DNA sequences in the sample. Primers: 60 V beta forward and 13 J beta reverse. TCRdb keeps only in-frame clones here, not all; method: immunoSEQ multiplex PCR. The data contain tens of thousands of clones, 90% of them singletons. The chain is built from TRBV6-5 and TRBJ1-6; TRBD1 aligns across 8 bases. This specimen was blood, taken before dendritic cell vaccination. The TCR originated in a human donor with glioblastoma. CDR3: CASRTGVNNSPLHF. The CDR3 DNA is TGTGCCAGCAGGACAGGGGTGAATAATTCACCCCTCCACTTT.